This entry is about one T cell receptor beta chain. Its antigen is undetermined. Both subsets, CD45RA+ naive and CD45RA-negative memory, were split from the CD4+ cells. Generated by immunoSEQ multiplex PCR, the TCRdb table keeps only in-frame clones and is missing some. The profile shows 1,500,000 or so clones, 98% of them singletons. This record belongs to a study of shared clonotypes between healthy human individuals. Overall study: Per-donor plates numbered three CD4 naive, three CD4 memory, two CD8 naive and one CD8 memory. Overall study findings and caveats: The study found about 4.6% of naive CD4 clonotypes shared across a handful of donors. Unshared clonotypes carried lower generation probabilities than those common to all four donors.

This clonotype was obtained from a man younger than 40 in good health. Sequencing input: naive CD4+ T cells sorted from blood. Subset of the sample: CD45RA+ positively selected.

CDR3 nucleotides: TGTGCCAGCAGCGTAGGTTACACCGGGGAGCTGTTTTTT. It translates to CASSVGYTGELFF. V gene TRBV7-8 combines with J gene TRBJ2-2, with D unresolved. V lost 5 bases, J lost 3 bases, and 7 bases lay in between. The CDR3 consists of 13 residues. From germline, CDR1 is SGHVS and CDR2 FQNEAQ.